The 32 T cell receptor beta chains listed next were all sequenced from one sample in a study of Tregs in tolerant kidney transplant recipients. Produced via immunoSEQ multiplex PCR; TCRdb's table is partial and in-frame only. The top ten hold more than 0.5% of the sample, which has 110,000 or so clones, approximately 90% seen once. The material sequenced was CD4+ T cells from blood. All receptors come from a human donor in good health.

V usage is TRBV11-3 and J usage is TRBJ2-2; 10 positions match TRBD1. This CDR3 contains 15 residues. The V gene's germline CDR1 is SGHNT and CDR2 YENEEA. Losses at the gene ends were 2 bases for V and 7 bases for J; bases not matched to a gene: 4. The CDR3 here is CASSLLGQGIGELFF. The CDR3 DNA is TGTGCCAGCAGCTTATTGGGACAGGGGATCGGGGAGCTGTTTTTT. Full variable domain (rest looked up from reference TRBV11-3 and TRBJ2-2): EAGVVQSPRYKIIEKKQPVAFWCNPISGHNTLYWYLQNLGQGPELLIRYENEEAVDDSQLPKDRFSAERLKGVDSTLKIQPAELGDSAVYLCASSLLGQGIGELFFGEGSRLTVL.

A few counts support this clone. The chain combines TRBV6-1 with TRBJ1-5; TRBD1 might be the D (5 bases). The length of the CDR3 is 13 residues. The V end was cut by 7 bases, the J end by 6 bases, with 13 bases between. Germline V lookup: CDR1 MNHNS, CDR2 SASEGT. For the CDR3, the DNA is TGTGCCAGCACCCTGGGGGGGGTTCAGCCCCAGCATTTT. Protein product: CASTLGGVQPQHF.

The chain carries TRBV5-1 and TRBJ2-3, with a possible D match to TRBD2 (6 bases). The CDR3 runs 17 residues. Trimming stripped 0 bases from V and 2 bases from J, with 16 bases between. Germline-derived CDR1 and CDR2 are SGHRS and YFSETQ. CDR3 coding DNA: TGCGCCAGCAGCTTGGCCAGGAACTGGGACTTCACAGATACGCAGTATTTT. This sequence encodes CASSLARNWDFTDTQYF. The full variable domain, in which reference TRBV5-1 and TRBJ2-3 provide the parts outside the CDR3, is KAGVTQTPRYLIKTRGQQVTLSCSPISGHRSVSWYQQTPGQGLQFLFEYFSETQRNKGNFPGRFSGRQFSNSRSEMNVSTLELGDSALYLCASSLARNWDFTDTQYFGPGTRLTVL.

The chain is built from TRBV7-6 and TRBJ2-5, with D possibly TRBD1 on 5 matching bases. Trimming pared 5 bases from V and 8 bases from J, leaving 9 bases between. CDR1 is SGHVS and CDR2 is FNYEAQ in the germline V gene. This CDR3 is 11 amino acids long. CDR3 loop: CASSRQTTQYF. The CDR3 DNA sequence: TGTGCCAGCAGCCGACAGACAACCCAGTACTTC.

This clone occurred a few times. This chain connects TRBV9 to TRBJ2-7; D gene ambiguous. From germline, CDR1 is SGDLS and CDR2 YYNGEE. Deletions cut 6 bases from V and 6 bases from J, with 19 bases between. The CDR3 has 14 residues. This chain's CDR3 is CASNPQSSSTEQYF. The CDR3 DNA sequence: TGTGCCAGCAATCCTCAGAGTAGTTCGACCGAGCAGTACTTC. Looking up the rest from reference TRBV9 and TRBJ2-7 gives the full variable domain: DSGVTQTPKHLITATGQRVTLRCSPRSGDLSVYWYQQSLDQGLQFLIQYYNGEERAKGNILERFSAQQFPDLHSELNLSSLELGDSALYFCASNPQSSSTEQYFGPGTRLTVT.

V gene TRBV19 combines with J gene TRBJ2-5; 7 positions agree with TRBD1. Losses at the gene ends were 4 bases for V and 4 bases for J; bases not matched to a gene: 3. The germline V gene encodes CDR1 LNHDA and CDR2 SQIVND (reference sequence). The CDR3 loop spans 13 amino acids. CDR3 bases: TGTGCCAGTAGTAGAGCAGGGGGAGAGACCCAGTACTTC. Translated: CASSRAGGETQYF. The full variable domain, completed using reference TRBV19 and TRBJ2-5, is DGGITQSPKYLFRKEGQNVTLSCEQNLNHDAMYWYRQDPGQGLRLIYYSQIVNDFQKGDIAEGYSVSREKKESFPLTVTSAQKNPTAFYLCASSRAGGETQYFGPGTRLLVL.

The chain employs TRBV5-1 and TRBJ1-2; D is possibly TRBD1 (6 bases). From germline, CDR1 is SGHRS and CDR2 YFSETQ. This CDR3 is built from 15 residues. The V and J ends lost 1 base and 4 bases respectively, with 14 bases between them. CDR3 in amino acids: CASSLITGGGYGYTF. In DNA form, the CDR3 reads TGCGCCAGCAGCTTGATTACAGGAGGGGGCTATGGCTACACCTTC.

The chain's CDR3 is CASSEALPGQNIQYF. The CDR3 nucleotides are TGTGCCAGCAGTGAAGCGCTTCCAGGGCAGAACATTCAGTACTTC. The chain couples TRBV2 to TRBJ2-4; a possible D gene is TRBD1 (5 bases). Germline CDR1 is SNHLY and CDR2 is FYNNEI. CDR3 length equals 15 residues. V lost 0 bases, J lost 7 bases, and 13 bases lay in between.

With regard to this clone: This same CDR3 is encoded by further DNA sequences in the sample. The genes are TRBV27 and TRBJ1-2; maybe TRBD1 (6 bases). V was trimmed by 3 bases and J by 4 bases, leaving 9 bases between them. The CDR3 consists of 13 residues. Germline values: CDR1 MNHEY, CDR2 SMNVEV (reference sequence). The CDR3 DNA is TGTGCCAGCAGTTTCGCACAGGGCTATGGCTACACCTTC. Residues: CASSFAQGYGYTF.

The chain is built from TRBV18 and TRBJ2-3; D is undetermined. The CDR3 runs 13 residues. Germline assignment: CDR1 KGHSH and CDR2 LQKENI. Trimming cost V 0 bases and J 3 bases, with 4 bases left between them. DNA for the CDR3: TGTGCCAGCTCACCACCACCAACAGATACGCAGTATTTT. Its translation: CASSPPPTDTQYF.

V is TRBV5-1 and J is TRBJ2-7; D may correspond to TRBD1 or TRBD2 (5 bases each). Trimming took 8 bases from V and 5 from J, leaving 23 bases between them. This CDR3 is built from 15 residues. The germline V gene encodes CDR1 SGHRS and CDR2 YFSETQ. CDR3: CARVPGPRVPHEQYF. The CDR3 bases are TGCGCCAGGGTACCGGGGCCTCGCGTCCCCCACGAGCAGTACTTC.

This clone was observed once. The V gene is TRBV10-1, the J gene TRBJ1-2, with 10 bases fitting TRBD1. This CDR3 comprises 16 residues. The V gene end was trimmed by 4 bases and the J gene end by 4 bases; junction bases not matched to a gene: 9. The germline V gene encodes CDR1 WNHNN and CDR2 SYGVQD (reference sequence). CDR3 residues: CASSAPGTGDSYGYTF. The CDR3 nucleotides read TGCGCCAGCAGTGCCCCCGGGACAGGGGATAGCTATGGCTACACCTTC.

The rearrangement joins TRBV6-6 to TRBJ2-7, with TRBD2 matching over 7 bases. The CDR3 is 15 residues long. Germline lookup yields CDR1 MNHNY and CDR2 SVGAGI (reference sequence). Trimming at V came to 2 bases and at J to 7 bases, leaving 11 bases not matched to a gene. The CDR3 bases are TGTGCCAGCAGTTACCGTACGAGCGGGATGGTTGAGCAGTACTTC. Its translation is CASSYRTSGMVEQYF.

The chain couples TRBV7-3 to TRBJ2-4; D might be TRBD2 (6 bases). Germline V gene sequence: CDR1 SGHTA, CDR2 FQGTGA. V was shortened by 3 bases and J by 8 bases, with 17 bases between the two germline ends. CDR3 length: 15 amino acids. This CDR3 is CASSLLGLVSDIQYF. CDR3 nucleotide sequence: TGTGCCAGCAGCTTGCTGGGACTGGTTTCAGACATTCAGTACTTC.

J is TRBJ1-2 and V is TRBV6-1; no definite D call. The CDR3 length is 15 residues. V was trimmed by 2 bases and J by 8 bases, leaving 18 bases between them. Per the germline V gene, CDR1 is MNHNS and CDR2 is SASEGT. CDR3 loop: CASSEMSGRSGGYTF. The CDR3 DNA reads TGTGCCAGCAGTGAAATGTCCGGGAGGTCTGGGGGCTACACCTTC.

The chain links TRBV18 to TRBJ1-5; the match to TRBD1 covers 8 bases. Germline CDR1 and CDR2: KGHSH and LQKENI. The CDR3 runs 15 residues. Trimming at V came to 5 bases and at J to 1 base, leaving 4 bases not matched to a gene. As DNA, the CDR3 is TGTGCCAGCTCAGACCAGGGGGCGAGCAATCAGCCCCAGCATTTT. This encodes CASSDQGASNQPQHF.

The rearrangement uses TRBV6-1 and TRBJ2-5; perhaps TRBD2 as D (6 bases). Germline values: CDR1 MNHNS, CDR2 SASEGT. The CDR3 contains 15 residues. The V and J ends lost 2 bases and 4 bases respectively, with 14 bases between them. As DNA, the CDR3 is TGTGCCAGCAGTGAATGGGGCATGGGGGGAGAGACCCAGTACTTC. This codes for CASSEWGMGGETQYF.

This clone was detected only once. The chain links TRBV25-1 to TRBJ2-5; D is perhaps TRBD1 or TRBD2 (7 bases each). The V end was cut by 3 bases, the J end by 3 bases, with 17 bases between. This CDR3 has 16 residues. Per germline, CDR1 MGHDK and CDR2 SYGVNS. CDR3 protein: CASSEVGRGREETQYF. The CDR3 region has the DNA TGTGCCAGCAGTGAGGTCGGCAGGGGGAGGGAAGAGACCCAGTACTTC.

V gene TRBV10-3 combines with J gene TRBJ2-7, with 9 bases identical to TRBD2. CDR1 is ENHRY, CDR2 SYGVKD, per germline. V was pared by 2 bases and J by 2 bases, with 7 bases of the junction left unmatched. The CDR3 contains 16 residues. The CDR3 region has the DNA TGTGCCATCAGTGAGGAGGAGCGGGGGGCCCCCTACGAGCAGTACTTC. It codes for CAISEEERGAPYEQYF.

As regards this clone: The same CDR3 also results from other DNA sequences found in this sample. This sequence joins TRBV7-8 and TRBJ1-6; D possibly corresponds to TRBD1 (5 bases). The CDR3 spans 14 residues. Germline CDR1 reads SGHVS; CDR2 reads FQNEAQ. V was shortened by 6 bases and J by 0 bases, with 6 bases between the two germline ends. The CDR3 protein is CASSRGSYNSPLHF. The CDR3 DNA reads TGTGCCAGCAGTAGGGGCTCCTATAATTCACCCCTCCACTTT.

V usage is TRBV4-2 and J usage is TRBJ2-7, with 8 bases aligning to TRBD1. Trimming took 1 base from V and 3 from J; bases not matched to a gene: 11. This CDR3 is 17 amino acids long. Germline V gives CDR1 LGHNA, CDR2 YNFKEQ. The CDR3 DNA reads TGTGCCAGCAGCCAAGGGTACGGGACAGGACTAATCTACGAGCAGTACTTC. Protein product: CASSQGYGTGLIYEQYF.

The chain has TRBV18 and TRBJ2-7; 7 positions agree with TRBD1. The germline gives CDR1 KGHSH, CDR2 LQKENI. The CDR3 is 13 amino acids. V shed 5 bases, J shed 1 base, and the junction held 2 bases outside the gene matches. The CDR3 DNA is TGTGCCAGCTCAGGACAGGTTTCCTACGAGCAGTACTTC. It specifies CASSGQVSYEQYF.

This clone was observed a few times. The CDR3 protein is CASSLSMNTEAFF. In nucleotides, the CDR3 is TGCGCCAGCAGCTTGTCCATGAACACTGAAGCTTTCTTT. The V call is TRBV5-1, the J call TRBJ1-1; D unresolved. The CDR3 is 13 residues long. The germline gives CDR1 SGHRS, CDR2 YFSETQ. V was trimmed by 1 base and J by 0 bases, leaving 4 bases between them.

This chain connects TRBV7-3 to TRBJ1-1; D ambiguous. Germline values: CDR1 SGHTA, CDR2 FQGTGA. The germline V and J ends were trimmed by 8 bases and 3 bases, with 13 bases remaining between them. The CDR3 length is 13 residues. For the CDR3, the DNA is TGTGCCAGCCGGAGGGCAGTAGACACTGAAGCTTTCTTT. This codes for CASRRAVDTEAFF.

This chain connects TRBV7-9 to TRBJ1-2; D uncertain. CDR3 length equals 14 residues. V was pared by 1 base and J by 6 bases, with 12 bases between. Germline values: CDR1 SEHNR, CDR2 FQNEAQ (reference sequence). CDR3 sequence reads: CASSLGQGHHGYTF. The CDR3 DNA is TGTGCCAGCAGCTTAGGTCAAGGGCACCATGGCTACACCTTC.

The CDR3 region has the DNA TGTGCCATCAGTGGTACAGGGGGGAACTCTGGAAACACCATATATTTT. Amino acids: CAISGTGGNSGNTIYF. The genes are TRBV10-3 and TRBJ1-3; 8 bases align to TRBD1. After removal of 4 bases from V and 0 bases from J, the junction contained 5 bases not matched to a gene. Germline loops: CDR1 ENHRY, CDR2 SYGVKD. This CDR3 comprises 16 residues.

This chain links TRBV25-1 with TRBJ1-6, with a tentative D call TRBD1 (5 bases). In germline, CDR1 is MGHDK, CDR2 SYGVNS. Trimming stripped 3 bases from V and 8 bases from J, with 14 bases between. The CDR3 consists of 15 residues. CDR3 sequence: CASSDIGQGDSPLHF. The CDR3 bases are TGTGCCAGCAGTGATATTGGGCAGGGAGATTCACCCCTCCACTTT. The whole variable domain, remainder taken from reference TRBV25-1 and TRBJ1-6, is EADIYQTPRYLVIGTGKKITLECSQTMGHDKMYWYQQDPGMELHLIHYSYGVNSTEKGDLSSESTVSRIRTEHFPLTLESARPSHTSQYLCASSDIGQGDSPLHFGNGTRLTVT.

The chain recombines TRBV2 with TRBJ1-5; 10 bases map to TRBD1. Germline V gene data show CDR1 as SNHLY and CDR2 as FYNNEI. J was trimmed by 6 bases and V by 6 bases; bases with no gene match: 5. CDR3 length: 14 amino acids. This CDR3 is CASRDRGESQPQHF. In nucleotides, the CDR3 is TGTGCCAGCAGGGACAGGGGGGAGAGTCAGCCCCAGCATTTT.

The chain combines TRBV6-1 with TRBJ1-1; no clear D gene. V dropped 7 bases and J dropped 4 bases, with 16 bases sitting between them. Looked up from germline, CDR1 is MNHNS and CDR2 is SASEGT. The length of the CDR3 is 14 residues. For the CDR3, the DNA is TGTGCCAGCATGTCCCTGAGAGTGGGCACTGAAGCTTTCTTT. The encoded protein is CASMSLRVGTEAFF.

The chain uses TRBV2 and TRBJ2-5; D may match TRBD1 or TRBD2 (5 bases each). CDR1 and CDR2 (germline): SNHLY, FYNNEI. V lost 0 bases to trimming and J lost 2 bases, with 13 bases between them. CDR3 size: 16 residues. In nucleotides, the CDR3 is TGTGCCAGCAGTGAAGCTGGGACGCGAATTCAAGAGACCCAGTACTTC. Translated: CASSEAGTRIQETQYF.

The V and J genes are TRBV5-4 and TRBJ1-5, with D possibly TRBD1 on 5 matching bases. V lost 0 bases to trimming and J lost 4 bases, with 11 bases between them. The CDR3 totals 15 residues. Germline lookup yields CDR1 SGHNT and CDR2 YYREEE (reference sequence). As DNA, the CDR3 is TGTGCCAGCAGCTTGGGGGGGAAGGTTAATCAGCCCCAGCATTTT. Translating gives CASSLGGKVNQPQHF.

This clone was seen more than once but under ten times. V usage is TRBV7-2 and J usage is TRBJ2-5; D unresolved. The CDR3 is 15 amino acids. The V end was cut by 1 base, the J end by 2 bases, with 11 bases between. CDR1 is SGHTA, CDR2 FQGNSA, per germline. CDR3 nucleotide sequence: TGTGCCAGCAGCTTAGGGAACCCTAGACAAGAGACCCAGTACTTC. Its protein product is CASSLGNPRQETQYF.